This T cell receptor (beta chain) was obtained from a study of shared clonotypes between healthy human individuals (TCRdb year 2020). Broadly, across the study: Three men and two women, aged 18 to 49 years, made up the cohort. For each donor, CD4 naive and CD4 memory were each run on three plates, CD8 naive on two plates, and CD8 memory on one plate. Blood TCR repertoires of five healthy adults were deeply sequenced to estimate repertoire size and the extent of clonotype sharing between individuals. Libraries were prepared and TCR repertoires were sequenced by different laboratories using diverse techniques, in order to increase sequencing depth and limit assay-specific biases. Per donor, leukapheresis produced somewhere between about 0.8 and 9.5 billion PBMCs. Summary of the overall study and its limitations: Rarefaction of sorted-subset datasets indicated incomplete sequencing despite the large sequencing depth. Based on pairwise subsampling, the degree of clonotype sharing among donors was expected to be affected by sequencing depth. Compared with non-shared clonotypes, clonotypes shared by all four sorted-subset donors had higher generation probabilities. Sharing across four donors was observed for about 5% of naive CD4, around 3.5% of naive CD8, over 2% of memory CD4, and around 0.4% of memory CD8 clonotypes. Sampling was restricted to blood, and TCR repertoires in tissues likely differ from the TCR repertoires found in blood. Larger estimated clonotype richness was generally found for naive subsets than for memory subsets. Because the study included a small number of donors, the genetic and exposure-history diversity represented was limited.

Using the deep immunoSEQ assay, TCR CDR3 regions were amplified from genomic DNA by multiplex PCR. For each cell subset, the extracted genomic DNA was distributed evenly across all wells of several immunoSEQ 96-well plates, and each plate served as one replicate. For sorted subsets, about 200 ng genomic DNA, equal to some 28,000 T cell genomes, was loaded into each replicate PCR. The purified libraries were quantified using a Qubit 3.0 fluorometer, sized with a Bioanalyzer 2100, and then quantified again using the KAPA Library Quantification kit. Every immunoSEQ 96-well plate was sequenced on a dedicated single-read 150-cycle Illumina NextSeq 550 flow cell. From the authors' description of their analysis: Because the immunoSEQ output included only junctional sequences and no quality scores, the filtering could not be the same as the filtering used for full-length reads. Sequences were annotated with PyIR, a Python wrapper for IgBLAST v1.9, and V/J genes and CDR3 were assigned using IMGT germline references. Any read was removed if the V/J assignment was weak (E-value above 1e-6), the CDR3 was missing, or the read contained stop codons, out-of-frame junctions, or ambiguous translated residues. A V3J clonotype was defined by an identical inferred V gene, J gene, and CDR3 amino acid sequence. The percentage overlap between two repertoires was calculated by dividing the number of shared unique clonotypes by the size of the smaller repertoire. Repertoire richness was assessed with RTK rarefaction, the Chao1 estimator, and Recon v2.1 estimates of unobserved clonotypes. Generation probabilities were computed with OLGA for all TCRbeta clonotypes obtained by the gDNA method from several donors. The source is immuneACCESS, and TCRdb retained only in-frame sequences with V and J called. Part of the clones is not carried over; for the studies checked, unresolved V genes explain less than half of this, and the remainder is unexplained. That table is the source of V, J and clone size, and D and trimming were worked out from the DNA. Within this sample are approximately 1.5 million clones, with approximately 98.5% of them counted one time only. About 0.4% of the sample is in the top ten clones.

Including cysteine and phenylalanine, the CDR3 has 13 amino acids. Just CDR3 DNA is preserved here, 39 bases in frame from base 1. At the junction V is shortened by 4 bases and J by 9 bases, with 15 bases in between. In the germline V gene, CDR1 corresponds to SGHTA and CDR2 to FQGTGA. Notes on this clone: The specificity of this receptor is unknown. There are no base qualities to consult, and no much larger clone falls within one base.

Donors were healthy HIV-negative adults with no recently reported acute infections or vaccinations. Only Caucasian adults living in Nashville, Tennessee, USA were represented among the donors. Magnetic negative selection was used to enrich CD4+ T cells, after which naive cells were positively selected on CD45RA and the negative fraction became the memory subset. Blood was collected by leukapheresis, and PBMCs were isolated by Ficoll-Histopaque density gradient centrifugation and then cryopreserved in liquid nitrogen vapor phase. Purity and quantity of every magnetically sorted T cell population were checked by analytical flow cytometry. Genomic DNA was isolated from every sorted fraction and measured by UV absorbance on a Nanodrop 2000c.

The chain is encoded by TRBV7-3 joined to TRBJ1-1; matching of 6 bases hints at TRBD1 as the D gene. The TCR originated in a man aged 25 to 40 in good health. Input material: naive CD4+ T cells sorted from blood. The cell subset or site tag for this specimen amounts to: CD45RA+ positively selected. CDR3 reads: CASSSRDTQQAFF. The sequenced DNA: TGTGCCAGCAGCTCTCGGGACACTCAACAAGCTTTCTTT.